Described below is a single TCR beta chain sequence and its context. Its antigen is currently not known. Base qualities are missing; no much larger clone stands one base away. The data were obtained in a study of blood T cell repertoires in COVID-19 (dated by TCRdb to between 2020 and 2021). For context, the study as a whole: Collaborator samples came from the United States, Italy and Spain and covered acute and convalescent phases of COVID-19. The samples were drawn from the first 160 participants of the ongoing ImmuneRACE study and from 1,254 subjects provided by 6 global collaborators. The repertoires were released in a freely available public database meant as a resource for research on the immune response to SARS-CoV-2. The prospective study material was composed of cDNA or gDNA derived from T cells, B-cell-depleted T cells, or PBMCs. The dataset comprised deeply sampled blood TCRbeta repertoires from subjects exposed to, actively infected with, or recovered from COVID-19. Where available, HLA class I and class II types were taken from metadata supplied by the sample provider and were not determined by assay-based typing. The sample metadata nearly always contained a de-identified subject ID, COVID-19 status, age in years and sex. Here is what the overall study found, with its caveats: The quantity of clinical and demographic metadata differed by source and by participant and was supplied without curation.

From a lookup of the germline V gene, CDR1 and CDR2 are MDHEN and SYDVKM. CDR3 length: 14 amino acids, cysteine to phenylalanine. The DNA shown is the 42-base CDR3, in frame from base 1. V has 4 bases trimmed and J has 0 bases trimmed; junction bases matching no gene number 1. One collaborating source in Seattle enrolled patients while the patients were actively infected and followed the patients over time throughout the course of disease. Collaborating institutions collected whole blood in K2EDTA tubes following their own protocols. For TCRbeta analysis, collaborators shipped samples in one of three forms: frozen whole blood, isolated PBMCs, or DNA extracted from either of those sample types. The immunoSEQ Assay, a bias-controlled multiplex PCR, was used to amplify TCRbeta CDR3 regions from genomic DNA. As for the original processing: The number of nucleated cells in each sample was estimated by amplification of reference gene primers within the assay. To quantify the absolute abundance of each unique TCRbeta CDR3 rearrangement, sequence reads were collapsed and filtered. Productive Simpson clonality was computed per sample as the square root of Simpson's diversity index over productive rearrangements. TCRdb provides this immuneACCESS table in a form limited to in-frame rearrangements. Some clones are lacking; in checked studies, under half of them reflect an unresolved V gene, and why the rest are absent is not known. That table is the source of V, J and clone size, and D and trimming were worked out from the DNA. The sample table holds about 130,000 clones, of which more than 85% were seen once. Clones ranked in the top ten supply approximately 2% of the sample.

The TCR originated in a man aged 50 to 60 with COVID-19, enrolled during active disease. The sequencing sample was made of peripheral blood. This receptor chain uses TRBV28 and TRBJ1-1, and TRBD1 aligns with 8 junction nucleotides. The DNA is TGTGCCAGCAGTTCGGGACAGGTGAACACTGAAGCTTTCTTT. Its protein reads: CASSSGQVNTEAFF.